This entry is about one T cell receptor beta chain. Reverse transcription of about 0.5 to 1 ug RNA used random hexamers. Using its own MiXCR run on the immunoSEQ multiplex PCR reads, TCRdb lists one record per CDR3 protein. This sample has approximately 300,000 distinct CDR3 sequences; around 91% occur once, and the top ten carry around 0.18%. The data belong to a study of CD8 T cells in Susac syndrome. Included as multiple sclerosis controls were treatment-naive patients who had stable or active relapsing-remitting disease. V was clipped by 5 bases and J by 13 bases; unmatched bases: 7. The germline V gene encodes CDR1 MNHEY and CDR2 SVGAGI. CDR3 size: 11 residues.

Sequenced sample: CD8+ T cells from PBMCs. The V gene is TRBV6-5, the J gene TRBJ2-5; TRBD1 agrees at 7 bases. The receptor was derived from a human donor with multiple sclerosis. Here the CDR3 reads CASSTGQSMYF. The CDR3 DNA sequence: TGTGCCAGCAGTACGGGACAGAGCATGTACTTC.